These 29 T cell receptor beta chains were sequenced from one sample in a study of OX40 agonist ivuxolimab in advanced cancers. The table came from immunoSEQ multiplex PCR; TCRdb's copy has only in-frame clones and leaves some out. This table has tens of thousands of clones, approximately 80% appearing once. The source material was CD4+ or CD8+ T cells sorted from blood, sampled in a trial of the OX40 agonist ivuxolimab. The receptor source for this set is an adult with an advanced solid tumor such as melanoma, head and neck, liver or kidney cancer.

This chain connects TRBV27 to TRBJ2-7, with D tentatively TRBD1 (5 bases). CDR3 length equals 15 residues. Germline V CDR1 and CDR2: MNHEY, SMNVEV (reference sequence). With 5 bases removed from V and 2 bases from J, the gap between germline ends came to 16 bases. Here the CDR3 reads CASSPYPQGTYEQYF. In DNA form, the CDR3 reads TGTGCCAGCAGTCCCTACCCGCAGGGTACCTACGAGCAGTACTTC.

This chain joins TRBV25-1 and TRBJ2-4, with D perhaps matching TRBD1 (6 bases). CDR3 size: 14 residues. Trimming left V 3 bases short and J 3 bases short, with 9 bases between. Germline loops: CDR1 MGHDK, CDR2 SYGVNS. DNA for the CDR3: TGTGCCAGCAGTGACACAGGGATCAAAAACATTCAGTACTTC. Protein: CASSDTGIKNIQYF.

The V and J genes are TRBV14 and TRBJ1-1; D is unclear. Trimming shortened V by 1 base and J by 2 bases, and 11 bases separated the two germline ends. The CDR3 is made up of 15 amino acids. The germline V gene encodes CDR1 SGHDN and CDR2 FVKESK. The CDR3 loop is CASSQVKEINTEAFF. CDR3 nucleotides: TGTGCCAGCAGCCAAGTAAAGGAAATTAACACTGAAGCTTTCTTT. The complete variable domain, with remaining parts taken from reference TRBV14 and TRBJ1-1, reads EAGVTQFPSHSVIEKGQTVTLRCDPISGHDNLYWYRRVMGKEIKFLLHFVKESKQDESGMPNNRFLAERTGGTYSTLKVQPAELEDSGVYFCASSQVKEINTEAFFGQGTRLTVV.

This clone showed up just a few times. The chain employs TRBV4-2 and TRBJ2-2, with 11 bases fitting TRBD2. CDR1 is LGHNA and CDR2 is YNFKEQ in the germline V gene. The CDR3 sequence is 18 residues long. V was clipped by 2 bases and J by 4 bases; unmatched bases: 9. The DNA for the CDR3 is TGTGCCAGCAGCCAAAGGGGTAGCGGGGGGGCCGTCACCGGGGAGCTGTTTTTT. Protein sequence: CASSQRGSGGAVTGELFF.

CDR3 coding DNA: TGTGCCAGCAGCCAGACTAGTACGGAGCAGTACTTC. It specifies CASSQTSTEQYF. The chain couples TRBV7-2 to TRBJ2-7, with D possibly TRBD2 on 6 matching bases. V lost 5 bases to trimming and J lost 7 bases, with 12 bases between them. The CDR3 covers 12 residues. Germline V gene lookup returns CDR1 SGHTA and CDR2 FQGNSA.

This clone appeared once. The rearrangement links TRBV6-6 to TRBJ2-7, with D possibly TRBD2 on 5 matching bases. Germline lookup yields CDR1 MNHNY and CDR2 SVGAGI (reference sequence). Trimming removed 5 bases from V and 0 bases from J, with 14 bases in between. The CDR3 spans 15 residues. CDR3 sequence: CASSPRRDSSYEQYF. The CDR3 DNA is TGTGCCAGCAGTCCTAGACGGGATAGCTCCTACGAGCAGTACTTC.

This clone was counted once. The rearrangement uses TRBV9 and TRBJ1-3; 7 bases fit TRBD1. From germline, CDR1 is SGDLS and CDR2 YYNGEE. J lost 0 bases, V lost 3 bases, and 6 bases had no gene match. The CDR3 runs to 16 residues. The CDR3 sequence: CASSEGDSYSGNTIYF. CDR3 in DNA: TGTGCCAGCAGCGAGGGGGACAGCTACTCTGGAAACACCATATATTTT.

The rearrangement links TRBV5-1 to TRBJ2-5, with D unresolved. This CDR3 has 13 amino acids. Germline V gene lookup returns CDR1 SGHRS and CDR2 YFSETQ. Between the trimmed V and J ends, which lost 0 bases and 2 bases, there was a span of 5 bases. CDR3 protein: CASSLDRQETQYF. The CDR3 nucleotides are TGCGCCAGCAGCTTGGACAGACAAGAGACCCAGTACTTC.

The CDR3 loop reads CSVAQGEVTDTQYF. CDR3 sequence (DNA): TGCAGCGTTGCGCAGGGGGAAGTCACAGATACGCAGTATTTT. The rearrangement uses TRBV29-1 and TRBJ2-3, with 7 nucleotides matching TRBD1. This CDR3 is built from 14 residues. The germline V gene has CDR1 SQVTM and CDR2 ANQGSEA. Unmatched junction bases numbered 6, after V lost 4 bases and J lost 2 bases.

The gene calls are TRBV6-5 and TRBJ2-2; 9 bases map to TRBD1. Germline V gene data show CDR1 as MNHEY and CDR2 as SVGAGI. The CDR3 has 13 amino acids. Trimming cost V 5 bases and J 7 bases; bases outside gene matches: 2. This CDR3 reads CASSRQGDGELFF. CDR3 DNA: TGTGCCAGCAGTCGACAGGGGGACGGGGAGCTGTTTTTT.

In DNA form, the CDR3 reads TGCAGCGCCGAGGGGACACCCTATGGCTACACCTTC. It encodes CSAEGTPYGYTF. The chain couples TRBV29-1 to TRBJ1-2; possibly TRBD1 for D (6 bases). V was cut by 7 bases and J by 4 bases, with 13 bases left in between. Looked up from germline, CDR1 is SQVTM and CDR2 is ANQGSEA. The CDR3 covers 12 residues.

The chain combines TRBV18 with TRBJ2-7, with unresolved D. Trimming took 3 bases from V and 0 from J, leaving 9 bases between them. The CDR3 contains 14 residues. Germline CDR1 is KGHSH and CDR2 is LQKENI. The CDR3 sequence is CASSPQTNSYEQYF. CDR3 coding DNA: TGTGCCAGCTCACCTCAGACCAACTCCTACGAGCAGTACTTC.

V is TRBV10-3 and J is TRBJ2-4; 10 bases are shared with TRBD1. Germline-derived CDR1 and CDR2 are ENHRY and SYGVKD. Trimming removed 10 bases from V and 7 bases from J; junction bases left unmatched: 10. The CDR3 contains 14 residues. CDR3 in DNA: TGTGCCACGACGATAGGACAGGGGGTGAACATTCAGTACTTC. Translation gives CATTIGQGVNIQYF.

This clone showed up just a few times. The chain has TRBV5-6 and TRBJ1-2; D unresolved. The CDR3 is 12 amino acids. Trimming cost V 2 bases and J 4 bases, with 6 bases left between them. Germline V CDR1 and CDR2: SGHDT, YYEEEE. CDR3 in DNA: TGTGCCAGCAGCTTCGGCACCTATGGCTACACCTTC. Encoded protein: CASSFGTYGYTF.

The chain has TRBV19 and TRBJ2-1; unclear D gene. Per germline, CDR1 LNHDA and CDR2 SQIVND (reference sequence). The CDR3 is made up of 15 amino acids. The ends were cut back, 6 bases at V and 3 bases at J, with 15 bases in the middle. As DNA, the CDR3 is TGTGCCAGTAGCAGAACCTGGACGGTCTACAATGAGCAGTTCTTC. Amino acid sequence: CASSRTWTVYNEQFF. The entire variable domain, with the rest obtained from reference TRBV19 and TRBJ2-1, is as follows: DGGITQSPKYLFRKEGQNVTLSCEQNLNHDAMYWYRQDPGQGLRLIYYSQIVNDFQKGDIAEGYSVSREKKESFPLTVTSAQKNPTAFYLCASSRTWTVYNEQFFGPGTRLTVL.

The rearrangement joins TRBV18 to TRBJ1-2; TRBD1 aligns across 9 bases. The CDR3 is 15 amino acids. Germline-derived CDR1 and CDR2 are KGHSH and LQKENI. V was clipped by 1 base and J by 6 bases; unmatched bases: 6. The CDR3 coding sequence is TGTGCCAGCTCACCACAGGGGACAGGGAATGATGGCTACACCTTC. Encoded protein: CASSPQGTGNDGYTF.

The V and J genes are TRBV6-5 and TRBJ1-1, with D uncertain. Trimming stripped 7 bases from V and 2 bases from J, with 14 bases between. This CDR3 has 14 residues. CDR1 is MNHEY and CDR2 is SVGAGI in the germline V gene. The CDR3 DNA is TGTGCCAGCAATGTAAGGCGCAAAAACACTGAAGCTTTCTTT. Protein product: CASNVRRKNTEAFF.

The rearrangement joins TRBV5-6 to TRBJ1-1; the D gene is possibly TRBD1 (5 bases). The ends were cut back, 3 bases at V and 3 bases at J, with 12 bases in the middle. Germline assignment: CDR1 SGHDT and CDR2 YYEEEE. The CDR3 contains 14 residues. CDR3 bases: TGTGCCAGCAGCTGGGGACGGTACGACACTGAAGCTTTCTTT. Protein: CASSWGRYDTEAFF.

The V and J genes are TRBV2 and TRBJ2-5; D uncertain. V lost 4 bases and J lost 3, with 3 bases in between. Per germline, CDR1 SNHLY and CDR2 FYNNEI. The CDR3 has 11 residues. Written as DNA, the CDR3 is TGTGCCAGCAGTGTGGAAGAGACCCAGTACTTC. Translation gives CASSVEETQYF.

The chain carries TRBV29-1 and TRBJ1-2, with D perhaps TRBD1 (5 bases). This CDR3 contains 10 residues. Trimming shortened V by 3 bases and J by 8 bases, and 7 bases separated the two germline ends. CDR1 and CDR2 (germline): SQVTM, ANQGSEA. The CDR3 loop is CSVDRDGYTF. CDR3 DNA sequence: TGCAGCGTTGACAGGGACGGCTACACCTTC.

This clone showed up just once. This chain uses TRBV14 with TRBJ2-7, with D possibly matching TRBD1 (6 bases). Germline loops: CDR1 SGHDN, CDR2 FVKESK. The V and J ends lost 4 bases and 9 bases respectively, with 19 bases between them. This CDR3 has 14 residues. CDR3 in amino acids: CASSPSTGLKAQYF. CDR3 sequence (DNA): TGTGCCAGCAGCCCCTCGACAGGCTTAAAAGCGCAGTACTTC.

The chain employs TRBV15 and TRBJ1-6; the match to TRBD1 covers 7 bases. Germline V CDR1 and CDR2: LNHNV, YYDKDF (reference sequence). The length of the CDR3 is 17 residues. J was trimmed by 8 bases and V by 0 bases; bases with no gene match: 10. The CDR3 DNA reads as TGTGCCACCAGCAGAGAGACAGGGACCTATCGGGATTCACCCCTCCACTTT. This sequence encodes CATSRETGTYRDSPLHF.

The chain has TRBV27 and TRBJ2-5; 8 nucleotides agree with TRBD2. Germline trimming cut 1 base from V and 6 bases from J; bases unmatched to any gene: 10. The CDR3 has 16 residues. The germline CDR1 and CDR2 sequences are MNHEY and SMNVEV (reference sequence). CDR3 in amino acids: CASSLFAGGGEKTQYF. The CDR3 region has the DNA TGTGCCAGCAGTTTATTTGCGGGGGGAGGGGAAAAGACCCAGTACTTC.

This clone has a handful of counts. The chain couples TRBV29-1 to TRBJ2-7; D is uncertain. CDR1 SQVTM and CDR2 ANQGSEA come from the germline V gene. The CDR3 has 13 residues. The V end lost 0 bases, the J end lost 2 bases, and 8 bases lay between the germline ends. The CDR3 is CSVEDTTTYEQYF. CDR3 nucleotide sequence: TGCAGCGTTGAAGACACCACGACCTACGAGCAGTACTTC.

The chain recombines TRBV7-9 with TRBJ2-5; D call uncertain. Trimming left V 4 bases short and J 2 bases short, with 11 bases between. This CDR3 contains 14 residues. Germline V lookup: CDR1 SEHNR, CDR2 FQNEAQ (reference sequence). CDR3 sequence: CASSSYTEQETQYF. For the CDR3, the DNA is TGTGCCAGCAGCTCGTACACGGAGCAAGAGACCCAGTACTTC. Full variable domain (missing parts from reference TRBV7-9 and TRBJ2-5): DTGVSQNPRHKITKRGQNVTFRCDPISEHNRLYWYRQTLGQGPEFLTYFQNEAQLEKSRLLSDRFSAERPKGSFSTLEIQRTEQGDSAMYLCASSSYTEQETQYFGPGTRLLVL.

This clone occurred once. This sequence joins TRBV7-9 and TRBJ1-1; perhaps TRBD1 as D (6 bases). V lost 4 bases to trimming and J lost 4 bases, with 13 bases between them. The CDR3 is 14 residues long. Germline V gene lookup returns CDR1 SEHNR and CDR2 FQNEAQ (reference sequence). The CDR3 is CASSSQQGSTEAFF. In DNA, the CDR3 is TGTGCCAGCAGCTCGCAACAGGGTAGCACTGAAGCTTTCTTT.

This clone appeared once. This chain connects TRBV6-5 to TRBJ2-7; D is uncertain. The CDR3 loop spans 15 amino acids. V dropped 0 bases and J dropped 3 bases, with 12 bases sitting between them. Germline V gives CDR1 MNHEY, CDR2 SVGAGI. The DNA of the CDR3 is TGTGCCAGCAGTTACTCGGATGGGGTTCACTACGAGCAGTACTTC. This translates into CASSYSDGVHYEQYF.

This CDR3 reads CASSLGLEVGDTQYF. The DNA of the CDR3 is TGTGCCAGCAGCTTAGGGCTAGAAGTAGGAGATACGCAGTATTTT. The V gene is TRBV7-9, the J gene TRBJ2-3; no clear D gene. V was cut by 1 base and J by 5 bases, with 13 bases left in between. This CDR3 spans 15 amino acids. CDR1 and CDR2 from the germline V gene are SEHNR and FQNEAQ (reference sequence).

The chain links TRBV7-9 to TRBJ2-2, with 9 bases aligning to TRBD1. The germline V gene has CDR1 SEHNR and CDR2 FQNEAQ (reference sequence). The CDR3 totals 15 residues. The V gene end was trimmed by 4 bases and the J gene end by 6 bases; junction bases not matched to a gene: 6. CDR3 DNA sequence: TGTGCCAGCAGCTCGGGGACAGGGTCTCCCGGGGAGCTGTTTTTT. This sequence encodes CASSSGTGSPGELFF. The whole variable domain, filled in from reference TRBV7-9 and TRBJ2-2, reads DTGVSQNPRHKITKRGQNVTFRCDPISEHNRLYWYRQTLGQGPEFLTYFQNEAQLEKSRLLSDRFSAERPKGSFSTLEIQRTEQGDSAMYLCASSSGTGSPGELFFGEGSRLTVL.